Listed below are T cell receptor beta chains from one sample, sequenced in a study of human T cells and chemical hapten exposure. TCRdb processed the RACE reads anew with MiXCR; each CDR3 protein has one entry. The sample consists of over 300,000 distinct CDR3 sequences, around 5.5% of them appearing once. Source: whole blood, taken in connection with sensitization to the hapten diphenylcyclopropenone (DPC). The receptors derive from a woman aged 50 to 60 with alopecia areata. Some clones in this sample may be carry-over from other donors' samples. The CDR3 runs from the conserved cysteine through the conserved F or W. A D gene is named only where the DNA matches it firmly. For some rows the clone size is stated as once, few or many, or as a class when expanded; others skip it.

clone size	J gene	V gene	D gene	CDR3 DNA	CDR3 protein
many	TRBJ2-2	TRBV4-3	NA	TGCGCCAGCAGCCACGGGGGACCCAGCACCGGGGAGCTGTTTTTT	CASSHGGPSTGELFF
many	TRBJ2-7	TRBV27	NA	TGTGCCAGCAGTTGGACGGTCTCCTACGAGCAGTACTTC	CASSWTVSYEQYF
NA	TRBJ2-1	TRBV9	TRBD1	TGTGCCAGCAGCGCGTACCGGGACAGGGCCACCTACAATGAGCAGTTCTTC	CASSAYRDRATYNEQFF
many	TRBJ1-1	TRBV12-3/TRBV12-4	NA	TGTGCCAGCAGCTTTCCCGGGACTGAAGCTTTCTTT	CASSFPGTEAFF
many	TRBJ2-1	TRBV20-1	TRBD2	TGCAGTGCTGGGGGAGGGCCCTACAATGAGCAGTTCTTC	CSAGGGPYNEQFF
many	TRBJ2-5	TRBV6-5	NA	TGTGCCAGCACCCCCCCCCTTCGCTACCAAGAGACCCAGTACTTC	CASTPPLRYQETQYF
many	TRBJ2-5	TRBV6-2/TRBV6-3	TRBD2	TGTGCCAGCAGTTACTCGAGAAGCGGGAGCTCCGCGGAGACCCAGTACTTC	CASSYSRSGSSAETQYF
few	TRBJ1-6	TRBV6-6	NA	TGTGCCAGCAGTTACTCCCCGTATAGCTCACCCCTCCACTTT	CASSYSPYSSPLHF
few	TRBJ2-1	TRBV2	TRBD2	TGTGCCAGCAGGGGGACTAGCGGGAGTCTCAATGAGCAGTTCTTC	CASRGTSGSLNEQFF
few	TRBJ2-7	TRBV9	NA	TGTGCCAGCAGCGTAGGTGGGGGAGAGGGTTACGAGCAGTACTTC	CASSVGGGEGYEQYF
many	TRBJ1-5	TRBV5-5	TRBD1	TGTGCCAGCAGCCGGGACAGCGATCAGCCCCAGCATTTT	CASSRDSDQPQHF
NA	TRBJ2-7	TRBV20-1	TRBD2	TGCAGTGCTACGGGACTAGCGGGAGGGTGGGACGAGCAGTACTTC	CSATGLAGGWDEQYF
few	TRBJ1-5	TRBV5-8	NA	TGTGCCAGCAGCTTGTTGGTTTCTACTCCCGGCAATCAGCCCCAGCATTTT	CASSLLVSTPGNQPQHF
NA	TRBJ1-1	TRBV28	NA	TGTGCCAGCAGTTTCCCGGAATCGGGGTGGAGCACTGAAGCTTTCTTT	CASSFPESGWSTEAFF
many	TRBJ2-2	TRBV5-1	TRBD1	TGCGCCAGCATCCCCGGGACAGCGAACACCGGGGAGCTGTTTTTT	CASIPGTANTGELFF
many	TRBJ2-7	TRBV20-1	TRBD2	TGCAGTGCTAGAGATCCCAGCGGGAGGGCCGGGTACTACGAGCAGTACTTC	CSARDPSGRAGYYEQYF
NA	TRBJ2-3	TRBV20-1	NA	TGCAGTGCTAGAGGTGCGCACGGGGATACGCAGTATTTT	CSARGAHGDTQYF
many	TRBJ1-5	TRBV3-1	TRBD1	TGTGCCAGCAGCCAACAGGGGGGCATAAATCAGCCCCAGCATTTT	CASSQQGGINQPQHF
NA	TRBJ2-3	TRBV6-4	NA	TGTGCCAGCAGTGACTCGTGGACATCTAGCACAGATACGCAGTATTTT	CASSDSWTSSTDTQYF
NA	TRBJ1-6	TRBV7-9	NA	TGTGCCAGCAGCTCAGTCGCGGAGTATTCACCCCTCCACTTT	CASSSVAEYSPLHF
NA	TRBJ2-7	TRBV5-1	NA	TGCGCCAGCAGCTTGGAAGGGGGCGGGGACGAGCAGTACTTC	CASSLEGGGDEQYF
many	TRBJ2-1	TRBV13	NA	TGTGCCAGCAGCTTACTGGGGAAGAATGAGCAGTTCTTC	CASSLLGKNEQFF
many	TRBJ2-3	TRBV6-2/TRBV6-3	TRBD2	TGTGCCAGCAGCCCCCAAAGCGGGAGAGCAGATACGCAGTATTTT	CASSPQSGRADTQYF
NA	TRBJ2-5	TRBV4-3	NA	TGCCCCAGCAGCCAAGATGGATCATATCAAGAGACCCAGTACTTC	CPSSQDGSYQETQYF
many	TRBJ2-3	TRBV6-2/TRBV6-3	NA	TGTGCCAGCAGCGACACAGGGCTACGTGAACTGAGTACGCAGTATTTT	CASSDTGLRELSTQYF
many	TRBJ2-7	TRBV29-1	TRBD2	TGCAGCGTTGTATCGCCCGGGAGGACTTACGAGCAGTACTTC	CSVVSPGRTYEQYF
many	TRBJ1-2	TRBV4-2	NA	TGTGCCAGCAGCCAAGTATGGACAGCCGACGGCTACACCTTC	CASSQVWTADGYTF
many	TRBJ2-3	TRBV3-1	TRBD1	TGTGCCAGCAGCCAGTCTGGACAGGGGACGGCTACGCAGTATTTT	CASSQSGQGTATQYF
many	TRBJ1-1	TRBV7-9	NA	TGTGCCAGCAGCCTCCGGACGACCAGACTGAACACTGAAGCTTTCTTT	CASSLRTTRLNTEAFF
many	TRBJ2-1	TRBV29-1	NA	TGCAGCGTTCAAACCCACCTTAAAGGGGGGGGTGAGCAGTTCTTC	CSVQTHLKGGGEQFF
many	TRBJ2-1	TRBV19	TRBD2	TGTGCCAGTAGCCCTACTAGCGGGAGCGTCAATGAGCAGTTCTTC	CASSPTSGSVNEQFF
many	TRBJ1-6	TRBV6-2/TRBV6-3	NA	TGTGCCAGCAGTCCGTCACTAAATTCGGCCCTCCACTTT	CASSPSLNSALHF